A single sample gave rise to the 28 T cell receptor beta chains below, sequenced in a study of control samples from healthy donors and cancer patients. Sequenced by immunoSEQ multiplex PCR; TCRdb stores in-frame clones only, minus some. Counted here are around 180,000 clones, 80% to 90% occurring once; the ten biggest clones make up 4.5% to 6%. The material sequenced was blood. The receptors derive from a woman between 25 and 40 years old in good health.

The V and J genes are TRBV28 and TRBJ1-5; TRBD1 matches 8 bases. CDR1 and CDR2 (germline): MDHEN, SYDVKM. This CDR3 spans 13 amino acids. J gave up 2 bases and V 8 bases, and 2 bases lay outside the gene matches. Here the CDR3 DNA reads TGTGCCAGCTTGGACAGGGGCAATCAGCCCCAGCATTTT. This sequence encodes CASLDRGNQPQHF.

V gene TRBV10-3 combines with J gene TRBJ2-7, with TRBD2 identical over 7 bases. Germline trimming cut 2 bases from V and 3 bases from J; bases unmatched to any gene: 10. The CDR3 runs 16 residues. Per germline, CDR1 ENHRY and CDR2 SYGVKD. For the CDR3, the DNA is TGTGCCATCAGTGAGGGTAGGTCTAGCGGTCGCTACGAGCAGTACTTC. Amino acids: CAISEGRSSGRYEQYF.

This clone occurred a few times. This specimen includes other DNA sequences encoding the same CDR3. The V call is TRBV5-4, the J call TRBJ2-3, with TRBD2 matching 9 bases. The CDR3 loop spans 15 amino acids. Looked up from germline, CDR1 is SGHNT and CDR2 is YYREEE (reference sequence). The ends lost 0 bases at V and 6 bases at J; junction bases unmatched: 5. CDR3 in amino acids: CASSLGAGGSDTQYF. The CDR3 nucleotides are TGTGCCAGCAGCTTGGGAGCGGGGGGATCCGATACGCAGTATTTT.

This clone was recorded a few times. The CDR3 nucleotides read TGTGCCAGCAGTTTACCGGGACAGGGTAATGAGCAGTTCTTC. It is translated as CASSLPGQGNEQFF. This rearrangement joins TRBV6-5 to TRBJ2-1, with 9 bases identical to TRBD1. V gave up 4 bases and J gave up 7 bases; unmatched junction bases: 5. The V gene's germline CDR1 is MNHEY and CDR2 SVGAGI. The CDR3 extends over 14 amino acids.

The chain employs TRBV9 and TRBJ2-2, with a tentative D call TRBD2 (6 bases). Trimming took off 0 bases at V and 2 bases at J, with 17 bases between the two ends. The CDR3 covers 18 residues. Germline V gene data show CDR1 as SGDLS and CDR2 as YYNGEE. Here the CDR3 DNA reads TGTGCCAGCAGCGTAGAGACCCTCAGGAGGGGAAACACCGGGGAGCTGTTTTTT. Translation: CASSVETLRRGNTGELFF.

This chain links TRBV2 with TRBJ2-7; no clear D. V gave up 6 bases and J gave up 6 bases, with 9 bases separating them. The CDR3 runs to 11 residues. The germline CDR1 and CDR2 sequences are SNHLY and FYNNEI. The CDR3 bases are TGTGCCAGCAGCCAATGGGGCGAGCAGTACGTC. As protein: CASSQWGEQYV.

This rearrangement joins TRBV3-1 (or the pseudogene TRBV3-2) to TRBJ2-3; D call uncertain. Germline CDR1 LGHDT, CDR2 YNNKEL (reference sequence). The germline V and J ends were trimmed by 3 bases and 4 bases, with 8 bases remaining between them. CDR3 length equals 13 residues. Written as DNA, the CDR3 is TGTGCCAGCAGCCACCGGAATGCAGATACGCAGTATTTT. Its protein product is CASSHRNADTQYF.

The chain has TRBV5-6 and TRBJ2-7, with a possible D match to TRBD2 (7 bases). The V gene's germline CDR1 is SGHDT and CDR2 YYEEEE. CDR3 length: 13 residues. V lost 4 bases and J lost 5, with 13 bases in between. Here the CDR3 reads CASSVGGPNEQYV. The CDR3 DNA follows: TGTGCCAGCAGCGTGGGGGGGCCGAACGAGCAGTACGTC.

The CDR3 DNA reads TGTGCCAGCATTACGGACAGCTGGACAACTGAAGCTTTCTTT. Translating gives CASITDSWTTEAFF. This chain links TRBV6-5 with TRBJ1-1; tentatively, D is TRBD1 (6 bases). V was trimmed by 7 bases and J by 5 bases, leaving 17 bases between them. Germline CDR1 and CDR2: MNHEY and SVGAGI. This CDR3 spans 14 amino acids.

Remarks on this clone: The sample holds other DNA sequences that translate to the same CDR3. The chain joins TRBV5-1 to TRBJ1-2; TRBD1 matches at 8 bases. Losses at the gene ends were 0 bases for V and 8 bases for J; bases not matched to a gene: 0. The CDR3 spans 12 residues. Germline lookup yields CDR1 SGHRS and CDR2 YFSETQ. In nucleotides, the CDR3 is TGCGCCAGCAGCTTGGGGGACAGGGGCTACACCTTC. This encodes CASSLGDRGYTF.

The rearrangement links TRBV23-1 to TRBJ2-5; 7 positions agree with TRBD1. TRBV23-1 is an open reading frame, and its role is uncertain. The CDR3 covers 13 residues. The V and J ends lost 10 bases and 5 bases, in that order; junction bases with no gene match: 10. The CDR3 region is CATERGPGETQYF. CDR3 bases: TGCGCCACTGAAAGGGGGCCTGGGGAGACCCAGTACTTC.

The rearrangement joins TRBV2 to TRBJ2-7; D could derive from TRBD1 or TRBD2 (5 bases each). V lost 6 bases to trimming and J lost 2 bases, with 8 bases between them. CDR1 and CDR2 from the germline V gene are SNHLY and FYNNEI. CDR3 length equals 12 residues. CDR3 residues: CASRGTTYEQYF. For the CDR3, the DNA is TGTGCCAGCAGGGGGACCACCTACGAGCAGTACTTC. Full variable domain (rest looked up from reference TRBV2 and TRBJ2-7): EPEVTQTPSHQVTQMGQEVILRCVPISNHLYFYWYRQILGQKVEFLVSFYNNEISEKSEIFDDQFSVERPDGSNFTLKIRSTKLEDSAMYFCASRGTTYEQYFGPGTRLTVT.

J is TRBJ1-3 and V is TRBV10-3; D possibly corresponds to TRBD1 (5 bases). Looked up from germline, CDR1 is ENHRY and CDR2 is SYGVKD. The V end lost 11 bases, the J end lost 0 bases, and 11 bases lay between the germline ends. The CDR3 has 13 residues. In DNA, the CDR3 is TGTGCCGCAGGGACGGCCTCTGGAAACACCATATATTTT. This translates into CAAGTASGNTIYF.

The chain uses TRBV5-1 and TRBJ1-2, with 7 bases aligning to TRBD1. The CDR3 runs 14 residues. From germline, CDR1 is SGHRS and CDR2 YFSETQ. The V and J ends lost 2 bases and 3 bases, in that order; junction bases with no gene match: 4. The CDR3 here is CASSLQGTDYGYTF. DNA of the CDR3: TGCGCCAGCAGCTTACAGGGGACGGACTATGGCTACACCTTC.

The rearrangement uses TRBV19 and TRBJ1-1, with unresolved D. V lost 4 bases and J 4 bases, leaving 13 bases between the germline ends. CDR3 length equals 14 residues. Germline CDR1 reads LNHDA; CDR2 reads SQIVND (reference sequence). The DNA for the CDR3 is TGTGCCAGTAGTACCCCGACGGAGGCCACTGAAGCTTTCTTT. It translates to CASSTPTEATEAFF.

The V gene is TRBV18, the J gene TRBJ2-3, with TRBD2 matching over 8 bases. The CDR3 contains 15 residues. Germline V gene sequence: CDR1 KGHSH, CDR2 LQKENI. The V gene end was trimmed by 0 bases and the J gene end by 6 bases; junction bases not matched to a gene: 5. The CDR3 DNA reads TGTGCCAGCTCACCACCGAGCGGGACTAGGGATACGCAGTATTTT. Protein: CASSPPSGTRDTQYF.

V is TRBV10-2 and J is TRBJ1-2; no clear D gene. V was clipped by 0 bases and J by 0 bases, with 8 bases between them. The CDR3 is 15 residues long. From germline, CDR1 is WSHSY and CDR2 SAAADI. CDR3 in DNA: TGCGCCAGCAGTGAGTCTGGGCGTCCTAACTATGGCTACACCTTC. As protein: CASSESGRPNYGYTF.

The DNA for the CDR3 is TGTGCCAGCAGCTTGTATGGGACTACGGGGCGGCCCCAGCATTTT. This encodes CASSLYGTTGRPQHF. The chain is built from TRBV5-6 and TRBJ1-5; D might be TRBD1 (5 bases). The V gene's germline CDR1 is SGHDT and CDR2 YYEEEE. Between the trimmed V and J ends, which lost 1 base and 9 bases, there was a span of 17 bases. The CDR3 length is 15 residues.

This clone was observed once. The rearrangement uses TRBV7-2 and TRBJ2-2, with 8 bases fitting TRBD2. Germline assignment: CDR1 SGHTA and CDR2 FQGNSA. The CDR3 extends over 14 amino acids. V was pared by 5 bases and J by 7 bases, with 6 bases of the junction left unmatched. CDR3 DNA: TGTGCCAGCAGCCCCCACGGGAGGGGCGGGGAGCTGTTTTTT. It is translated as CASSPHGRGGELFF.

The V gene is TRBV7-8, the J gene TRBJ2-3; 10 nucleotides line up with TRBD2. This CDR3 contains 17 residues. After removal of 0 bases from V and 2 bases from J, the junction contained 5 bases not matched to a gene. The germline gives CDR1 SGHVS, CDR2 FQNEAQ. CDR3 coding DNA: TGTGCCAGCAGCTTAGCGAGGACTAGCGGATTCACAGATACGCAGTATTTT. This encodes CASSLARTSGFTDTQYF.

J is TRBJ1-5 and V is TRBV12-3 or TRBV12-4; unclear D gene. Trimming removed 6 bases at V and 8 bases at J, with 11 bases between. This CDR3 spans 12 amino acids. CDR3 DNA: TGTGCCAGCAGAGGTCCGCAGGAGCCCCAGCATTTT. Its protein is CASRGPQEPQHF.

The genes are TRBV3-1 (or the pseudogene TRBV3-2) and TRBJ2-1; 8 bases are a match to TRBD1. J was trimmed by 4 bases and V by 4 bases; bases with no gene match: 3. This CDR3 spans 14 amino acids. CDR1 LGHDT and CDR2 YNNKEL come from the germline V gene (reference sequence). CDR3 loop: CASSPRDRYNEQFF. The CDR3 DNA follows: TGTGCCAGCAGCCCCCGGGACAGGTACAATGAGCAGTTCTTC.

V gene TRBV30 combines with J gene TRBJ1-2; TRBD1 might be the D (5 bases). V was shortened by 2 bases and J by 4 bases, with 14 bases between the two germline ends. Germline lookup yields CDR1 GTSNPN and CDR2 SVGIG (reference sequence). This CDR3 region has 14 residues. CDR3 nucleotide sequence: TGTGCCTGGAGTAGTCGGGACGGCCTCTATGGCTACACCTTC. Protein product: CAWSSRDGLYGYTF.

This clone appeared a few times. V usage is TRBV6-5 and J usage is TRBJ2-5; D is possibly TRBD1 (7 bases). Germline V CDR1 and CDR2: MNHEY, SVGAGI. The CDR3 has 11 amino acids. V was clipped by 7 bases and J by 9 bases, with 12 bases between them. CDR3 in amino acids: CASTSGGSQYF. CDR3 coding DNA: TGTGCCAGCACCTCAGGGGGGTCCCAGTACTTC.

The J gene is TRBJ1-2, the V gene TRBV12-3 or TRBV12-4, with D uncertain. The CDR3 is made up of 13 amino acids. Trimming left V 4 bases short and J 2 bases short, with 8 bases between. The CDR3 bases are TGTGCCAGCAGTTCTGGGGAGAACTATGGCTACACCTTC. It codes for CASSSGENYGYTF.

This clone was picked up a small number of times. This chain uses TRBV4-2 with TRBJ2-2; 9 bases align to TRBD2. From germline, CDR1 is LGHNA and CDR2 YNFKEQ. There are 16 residues in the CDR3. Trimming removed 4 bases from V and 2 bases from J; junction bases left unmatched: 5. The chain's CDR3 is CASSLSGGPNTGELFF. For the CDR3, the DNA is TGTGCCAGCAGCCTCAGCGGGGGGCCAAACACCGGGGAGCTGTTTTTT.

V usage is TRBV19 and J usage is TRBJ2-1; possibly TRBD1 for D (5 bases). Germline CDR1 reads LNHDA; CDR2 reads SQIVND (reference sequence). The V end was cut by 10 bases, the J end by 5 bases, with 21 bases between. The CDR3 is 15 amino acids. The CDR3 here is CAKSSSGLDNNEQFF. DNA for the CDR3: TGTGCCAAAAGTAGCTCAGGGTTGGACAACAATGAGCAGTTCTTC.

The V call is TRBV9, the J call TRBJ2-7; TRBD1 aligns across 9 bases. Germline V gene data show CDR1 as SGDLS and CDR2 as YYNGEE. V trimming: 1 base; J trimming: 6 bases; junction bases outside the gene matches: 2. CDR3 length: 13 amino acids. CDR3 in DNA: TGTGCCAGCAGCGTATGGACAGGGGCCGAGCAGTACTTC. Protein product: CASSVWTGAEQYF.